The sequence of this T cell receptor (beta chain) was determined in a study of breast tumors, draining lymph nodes, adjacent tissues. Breast cancer patients provided tissue from their axillary draining lymph nodes. TCRdb fed the multiplex PCR reads into MiXCR, producing one record per CDR3 protein. The repertoire has hundreds of thousands of distinct CDR3 sequences, less than 40% of them found once; the top ten carry approximately 1.5%. This clonotype has ten or more counts. CDR1 LGHNA and CDR2 YNFKEQ come from the germline V gene. Between the trimmed V and J ends, which lost 5 bases and 1 base, there was a span of 11 bases. The CDR3 totals 15 residues.

This clonotype was obtained from a female donor with breast cancer. Some clones in this sample may be carry-over from other donors' samples. V is TRBV4-2 and J is TRBJ2-2; D may be TRBD2 (5 bases). Specimen: axillary lymph node tissue. The CDR3 region is CASSSRRENTGELFF. The CDR3 DNA follows: TGTGCCAGCAGCTCACGCCGGGAGAACACCGGGGAGCTGTTTTTT.